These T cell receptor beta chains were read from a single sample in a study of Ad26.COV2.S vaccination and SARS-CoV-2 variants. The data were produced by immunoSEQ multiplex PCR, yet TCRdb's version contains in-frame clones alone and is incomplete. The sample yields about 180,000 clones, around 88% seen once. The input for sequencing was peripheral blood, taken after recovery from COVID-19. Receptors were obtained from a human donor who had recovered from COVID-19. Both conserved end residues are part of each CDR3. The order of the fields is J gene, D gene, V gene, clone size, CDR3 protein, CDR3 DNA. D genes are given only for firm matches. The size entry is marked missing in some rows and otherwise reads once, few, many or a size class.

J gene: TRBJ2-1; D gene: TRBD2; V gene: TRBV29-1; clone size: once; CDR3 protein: CSVELAGSSYNEQFF; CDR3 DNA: TGCAGCGTAGAATTAGCGGGGAGCTCCTACAATGAGCAGTTCTTC
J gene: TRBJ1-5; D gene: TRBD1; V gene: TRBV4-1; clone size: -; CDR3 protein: CASSQSRGRGPQPQHF; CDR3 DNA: TGCGCCAGCAGCCAAAGTCGAGGCAGGGGGCCTCAGCCCCAGCATTTT
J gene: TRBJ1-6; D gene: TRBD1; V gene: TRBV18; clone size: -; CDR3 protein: CASSPTGGSYNSPLHF; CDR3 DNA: TGTGCCAGCTCTCCCACAGGGGGCTCCTATAATTCACCCCTCCACTTT
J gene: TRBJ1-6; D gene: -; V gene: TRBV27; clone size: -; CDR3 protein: CASKSHSYNSPLHF; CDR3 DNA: TGTGCCAGCAAGTCTCATTCATATAATTCACCCCTCCACTTT
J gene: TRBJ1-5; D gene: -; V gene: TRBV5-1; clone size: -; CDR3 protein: CASSLVAGPYSNQPQHF; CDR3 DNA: TGCGCCAGCAGCTTGGTGGCAGGGCCCTATTCTAATCAGCCCCAGCATTTT
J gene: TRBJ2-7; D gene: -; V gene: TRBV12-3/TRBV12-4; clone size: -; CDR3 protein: CASSADKPYEQYF; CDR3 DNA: TGTGCCAGCAGCGCGGACAAACCCTACGAGCAGTACTTC
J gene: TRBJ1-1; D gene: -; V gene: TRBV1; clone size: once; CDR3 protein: CTSSQEGKQGLGTEAFF; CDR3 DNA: TGCACCAGCAGCCAAGAAGGTAAGCAGGGGCTGGGCACTGAAGCTTTCTTT
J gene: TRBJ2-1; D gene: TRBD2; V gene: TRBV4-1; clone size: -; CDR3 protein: CATPPGTSGRAVEYNEQFF; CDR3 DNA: TGCGCCACTCCGCCCGGGACTAGCGGGAGGGCCGTAGAGTACAATGAGCAGTTCTTC
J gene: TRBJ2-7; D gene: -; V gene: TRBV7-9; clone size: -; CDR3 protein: CASSPRTGDEQYF; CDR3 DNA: TGTGCCAGCAGCCCCAGGACCGGGGACGAGCAGTACTTC
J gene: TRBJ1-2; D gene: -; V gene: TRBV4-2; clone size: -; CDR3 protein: CASSQEYRAPVRYTF; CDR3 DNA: TGTGCCAGCAGCCAAGAGTACAGGGCCCCTGTGCGCTACACCTTC
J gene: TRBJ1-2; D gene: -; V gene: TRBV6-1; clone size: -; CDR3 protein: CASSESSTRGYTF; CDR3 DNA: TGTGCCAGCAGTGAATCCTCTACACGGGGCTACACCTTC
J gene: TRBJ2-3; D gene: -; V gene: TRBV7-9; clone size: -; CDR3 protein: CASGESTDTQYF; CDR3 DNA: TGTGCCAGCGGGGAGAGCACAGATACGCAGTATTTT
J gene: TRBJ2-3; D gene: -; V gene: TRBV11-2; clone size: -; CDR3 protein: CASSLDSGSTDTQYF; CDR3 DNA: TGTGCCAGCAGCTTAGATAGCGGTAGCACAGATACGCAGTATTTT
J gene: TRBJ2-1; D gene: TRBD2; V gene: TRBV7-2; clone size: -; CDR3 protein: CASSLASGGHNEQFF; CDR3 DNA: TGTGCCAGCAGCTTAGCTAGCGGGGGCCACAATGAGCAGTTCTTC
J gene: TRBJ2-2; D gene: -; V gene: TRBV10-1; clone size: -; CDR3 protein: CASSQTRGGELFF; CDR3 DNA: TGCGCCAGCAGCCAAACAAGGGGCGGGGAGCTGTTTTTT
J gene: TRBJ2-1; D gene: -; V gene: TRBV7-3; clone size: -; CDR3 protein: CASSLGGGLIHNEQFF; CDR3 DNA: TGTGCCAGCAGCTTAGGAGGGGGACTAATACACAATGAGCAGTTCTTC
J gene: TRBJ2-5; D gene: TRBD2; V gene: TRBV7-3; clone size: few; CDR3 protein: CASSLSGGRAGETQYF; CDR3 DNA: TGTGCCAGCAGCTTATCCGGCGGGAGGGCCGGAGAGACCCAGTACTTC
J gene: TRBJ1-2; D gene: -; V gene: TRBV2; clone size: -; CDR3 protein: CASSEQGVDYGYTF; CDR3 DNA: TGTGCCAGCAGTGAACAGGGAGTGGACTATGGCTACACCTTC
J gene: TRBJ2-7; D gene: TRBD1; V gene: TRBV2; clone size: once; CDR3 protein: CASRDRDRDEYF; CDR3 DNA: TGTGCCAGCAGGGACCGTGACAGGGATGAGTACTTC
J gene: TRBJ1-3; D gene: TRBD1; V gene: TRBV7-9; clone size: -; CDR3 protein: CASSFLTGTAGNTIYF; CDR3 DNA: TGTGCCAGCAGCTTCTTGACCGGGACAGCCGGAAACACCATATATTTT
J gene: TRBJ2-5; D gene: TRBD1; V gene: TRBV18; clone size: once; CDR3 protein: CASSPLGQINWETQYF; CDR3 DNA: TGTGCCAGCTCACCCCTGGGACAGATTAATTGGGAGACCCAGTACTTC
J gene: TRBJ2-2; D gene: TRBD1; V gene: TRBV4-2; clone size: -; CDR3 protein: CASSHLRDSHTGELFF; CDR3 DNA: TGTGCCAGCAGCCATCTCCGGGACAGTCACACCGGGGAGCTGTTTTTT
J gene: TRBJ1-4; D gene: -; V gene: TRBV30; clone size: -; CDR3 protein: CAWSRRGTNEKLFF; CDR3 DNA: TGTGCCTGGAGTAGAAGGGGAACTAATGAAAAACTGTTTTTT